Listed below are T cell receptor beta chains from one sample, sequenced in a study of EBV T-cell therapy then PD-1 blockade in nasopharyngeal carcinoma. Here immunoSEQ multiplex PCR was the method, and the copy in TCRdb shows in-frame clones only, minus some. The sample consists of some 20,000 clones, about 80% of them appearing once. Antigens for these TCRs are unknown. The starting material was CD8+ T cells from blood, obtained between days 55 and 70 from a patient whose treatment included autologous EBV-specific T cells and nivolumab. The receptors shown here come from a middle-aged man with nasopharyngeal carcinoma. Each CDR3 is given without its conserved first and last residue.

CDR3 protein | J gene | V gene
ASSTPLLGNYGYT | TRBJ1-2 | TRBV7-9
ASGEGWQETQY | TRBJ2-5 | TRBV2
ASSQGQGVGNTIY | TRBJ1-3 | TRBV4-1
ASSYSTVYEQY | TRBJ2-7 | TRBV6-5
ASSTRTGAVGNTIY | TRBJ1-3 | TRBV9
ASSYSLWNEQF | TRBJ2-1 | TRBV6-5
ASSEVGGRQETQY | TRBJ2-5 | TRBV6-1
ASSVGV | TRBJ1-2 | TRBV9
ASSQDRGGGYEQY | TRBJ2-7 | TRBV4-3
ASTWTGTNTGELF | TRBJ2-2 | TRBV2
ASSLGVGRSNEQF | TRBJ2-1 | TRBV27
ASRLRGNQPQH | TRBJ1-5 | TRBV19
ASSSFRGRNPSTDTQY | TRBJ2-3 | TRBV5-5
ASSSRQGLGNQPQH | TRBJ1-5 | TRBV4-1
ASSQVGNEQF | TRBJ2-1 | TRBV4-2
ASSQSVVPSSYEQY | TRBJ2-7 | TRBV23-1
ASSLWGNTEAF | TRBJ1-1 | TRBV7-2
ASRRGVTEAF | TRBJ1-1 | TRBV12-3/TRBV12-4
ATPGATNEKLF | TRBJ1-4 | TRBV7-9
ASSLRDRGDEQY | TRBJ2-7 | TRBV7-9
ASSQDRTYSNQPQH | TRBJ1-5 | TRBV4-1
ASSNALGQGREQY | TRBJ2-7 | TRBV7-2
ASSQDPEGKAGELF | TRBJ2-2 | TRBV4-3
ASRIGTGGITEAF | TRBJ1-1 | TRBV6-5
ASSQDRGVIEQY | TRBJ2-7 | TRBV4-2
ASSCLQGPKYNEQF | TRBJ2-1 | TRBV6-5
ARARLATFNEQY | TRBJ2-7 | TRBV21-1
ASSLDPDSRGEKLF | TRBJ1-4 | TRBV11-3
ASSQLGQTENGYT | TRBJ1-2 | TRBV4-3
AGQQGYSNQPQH | TRBJ1-5 | TRBV6-5
ASSFSNEQY | TRBJ2-7 | TRBV5-6
ASSHWGGTDTQY | TRBJ2-3 | TRBV27
ASSLEPLEQY | TRBJ2-7 | TRBV7-8
ASSWGEGTEAF | TRBJ1-1 | TRBV9
ATSGGRDTGELF | TRBJ2-2 | TRBV24-1
ASSSDASNTEAF | TRBJ1-1 | TRBV13
ASSLSGTGGSQPQH | TRBJ1-5 | TRBV27
ASSFRGQGGQPQH | TRBJ1-5 | TRBV7-8
ASSEEFQVEKLF | TRBJ1-4 | TRBV2
ASSQDQGTYNEKLF | TRBJ1-4 | TRBV4-3
ASSVAVSVLRHTDTQY | TRBJ2-3 | TRBV9
ASSPRGHQETQY | TRBJ2-5 | TRBV5-1
AISPLGGTDTQY | TRBJ2-3 | TRBV10-3
ASALEFLGGLDEKLF | TRBJ1-4 | TRBV28
ASSQDTGGLYTEAF | TRBJ1-1 | TRBV4-2
SVEGDYEQY | TRBJ2-7 | TRBV29-1
ASSEASGSYEQY | TRBJ2-7 | TRBV6-1
ASSRMTVSNNSPLH | TRBJ1-6 | TRBV19
ASSQDPVGISYEQY | TRBJ2-7 | TRBV4-1
ASSLGSSSTDTQY | TRBJ2-3 | TRBV5-1
ASSATGTSTYQETQY | TRBJ2-5 | TRBV9
ASSEGPTSGTEYNEQF | TRBJ2-1 | TRBV9
ASSVSPGTAGRGAF | TRBJ1-1 | TRBV2
ATSSPKGTNEKLF | TRBJ1-4 | TRBV15
ASSLAYRDRVYGYT | TRBJ1-2 | TRBV7-9
ASSPTRGTGDVSNQPQH | TRBJ1-5 | TRBV3-1/TRBV3-2
SAHQGFEQY | TRBJ2-7 | TRBV20-1